This T cell receptor (beta chain) is drawn from a study of regulatory T cells in long-lasting Graves disease. At the level of the study: Graves' patients with a new diagnosis had received antithyroid drugs under 3 months.

Time point specified: newly diagnosed GD, antithyroid drugs for less than 3 months. PBMC-extracted RNA yielded the TCR library. Arm-PCR of CDR3 regions and iRepertoire HTBI primers were used to build TCR beta libraries. TCRdb called the multiplex PCR reads again in MiXCR, with one record for every CDR3 protein. The repertoire includes about 350,000 distinct CDR3 sequences, 16% of them detected once, and around 27% sits in the top ten. The sample holds many counts of this clonotype. No antigen is known for it. Whole-study results and caveats: Persistent disease preferred TRBV28, TRBJ1-2 and TRBJ2-5; new disease, TRBV20-1 and TRBJ2-1.

From germline, CDR1 is SGHVS and CDR2 FQNEAQ. This CDR3 comprises 14 residues. V was pared by 5 bases and J by 1 base, with 11 bases between. The sample was also reused in another study, on T cells in Graves' hyperthyroidism and ophthalmopathy. That work states: For the diagnoses, clinical symptoms, serum thyroxine and TRAb, thyroid ultrasound and orbital computed tomography were used. The TCR CDR3 first-round RT-PCR relied on the HTBI primer set.

The sample in question was peripheral blood mononuclear cells (PBMCs), obtained at new diagnosis, from a patient treated with antithyroid drugs. The sequence came from a man in his forties with Graves disease. This chain connects TRBV7-8 to TRBJ1-1; unclear D gene. The CDR3 sequence: CASSITNGNTEAFF. CDR3 bases: TGTGCCAGCAGCATTACGAATGGGAACACTGAAGCTTTCTTT. The whole variable domain, remainder taken from reference TRBV7-8 and TRBJ1-1, is GAGVSQSPRYKVAKRGQDVALRCDPISGHVSLFWYQQALGQGPEFLTYFQNEAQLDKSGLPSDRFFAERPEGSVSTLKIQRTQQEDSAVYLCASSITNGNTEAFFGQGTRLTVV.